This T cell receptor (beta chain) originates from a study of vaccination and CD4 T cells after COVID-19. About the study: Nasal swab PCR detected SARS-CoV-2 in convalescent patients; 9 or 10 had mild disease, one severe. Findings and limits, study-wide: There was no significant change from 21 to 38 median reactive clonotypes.

With regard to this clonotype: Its target is not known.

Treatment defined: approximately 9-day PBMC culture with coronavirus spike peptide pools or control peptides (ViraFEST assay). After culture for about ten days, isolation of CD4+ T cells was performed by negative selection. The Oncomine TCR Beta short-read assay generated sequence data from the DNA of cultured CD4+ T cells. Genomic DNA was taken out of cultured CD4+ T cells by extraction. TCRdb reprocessed the PCR reads via MiXCR and lists one record per CDR3 protein. The sample holds approximately 9,400 distinct CDR3 sequences, about 28% seen once. Here the sequenced sample was CD4+ T cells from blood, cultured in vitro, taken after SARS-CoV-2 vaccination. The receptor's source is a human donor who had recovered from COVID-19.

This CDR3 reads CASSLPGGVGGETQYF. CDR3 nucleotides: TGCGCCAGCAGCTTGCCAGGGGGCGTTGGGGGAGAGACCCAGTACTTC. The chain joins TRBV5-1 to TRBJ2-5; 8 bases align to TRBD1. J gave up 4 bases and V 1 base, and 9 bases lay outside the gene matches. The CDR3 is 16 residues long. Germline CDR1 and CDR2: SGHRS and YFSETQ.